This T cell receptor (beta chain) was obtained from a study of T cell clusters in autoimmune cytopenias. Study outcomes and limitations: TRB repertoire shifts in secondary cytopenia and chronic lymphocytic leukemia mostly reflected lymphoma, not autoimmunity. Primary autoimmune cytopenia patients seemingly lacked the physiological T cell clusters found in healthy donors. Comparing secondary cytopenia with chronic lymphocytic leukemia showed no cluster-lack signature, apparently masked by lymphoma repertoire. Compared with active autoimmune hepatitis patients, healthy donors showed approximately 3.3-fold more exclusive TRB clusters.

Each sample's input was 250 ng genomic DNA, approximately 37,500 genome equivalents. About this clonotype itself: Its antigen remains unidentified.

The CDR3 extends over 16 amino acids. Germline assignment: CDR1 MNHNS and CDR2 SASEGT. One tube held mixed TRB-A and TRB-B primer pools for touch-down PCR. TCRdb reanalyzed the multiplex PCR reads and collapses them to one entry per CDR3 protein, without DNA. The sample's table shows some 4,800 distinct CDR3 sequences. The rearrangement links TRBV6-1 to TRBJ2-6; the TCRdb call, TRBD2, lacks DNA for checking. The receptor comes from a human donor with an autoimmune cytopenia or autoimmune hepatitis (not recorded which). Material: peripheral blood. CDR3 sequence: CASSSGSTSGANVLTF.